These 26 T cell receptor beta chains came from one sample sequenced in a study of metastatic and nonmetastatic thyroid tumors. Patients were all untreated before their thyroid surgery. TCRdb reprocessed the PCR reads via MiXCR. The sample has about 92,000 clones, 14% to 15% seen once. The sequencing sample was made of blood. These receptors were obtained from a female donor with papillary thyroid cancer or a benign thyroid nodule (not recorded which). Some clones in this sample may be carry-over from other donors' samples.

To note about this clone: A read error may explain this, as a much larger clone is one base away. This chain uses TRBV4-1 with TRBJ2-5; D may be TRBD2 (6 bases). CDR3 length: 17 amino acids. The germline gives CDR1 MGHRA, CDR2 YSYEKL. The CDR3 DNA sequence: TGCGCCAGCAGCCAAGATCCTCCCGGGACTCTCCAAGAGACCCAGTGCTTC. Residues: CASSQDPPGTLQETQCF.

A word on this clone: The junction departs from the called germline gene at one end, perhaps through a read error. The genes are TRBV5-1 and TRBJ2-4, with 10 nucleotides matching TRBD2. TRBJ2-1 matches the DNA end more closely, so the J call is doubtful. CDR3 length equals 20 residues. Germline loops: CDR1 SGHRS, CDR2 YFSETQ. CDR3 residues: CASSPDRLGLAGARPYDQFF. In DNA form, the CDR3 reads TGCGCCAGCAGCCCCGACCGACTGGGTCTAGCGGGAGCCCGCCCCTATGATCAGTTCTTC.

The sample holds many counts of this clone. The chain combines TRBV19 with TRBJ2-3, with 7 bases identical to TRBD1. V shed 11 bases and J 5 bases; nucleotides not matched to a gene: 4. The CDR3 is made up of 11 amino acids. The V gene's germline CDR1 is LNHDA and CDR2 SQIVND (reference sequence). The CDR3 nucleotides read TGTGCCCGGGCAGGGGGAGATACGCAGTATTTT. It specifies CARAGGDTQYF.

This clone showed up many times. Other nucleotide sequences from this sample produce the same CDR3. The chain links TRBV6-1 to TRBJ1-3; tentative D call: TRBD1 (6 bases). This CDR3 has 16 amino acids. V lost 6 bases and J lost 2, with 17 bases in between. CDR1 and CDR2 from the germline V gene are MNHNS and SASEGT. CDR3 protein: CASRTFQGIPGNTIYF. Here the CDR3 DNA reads TGTGCCAGCAGGACCTTTCAGGGGATCCCTGGAAACACCATATATTTT.

This clone was recorded a few times. This may come from a read error, since a much larger clone is one base off. The chain joins TRBV27 to TRBJ1-4; 7 bases are shared with TRBD1. The CDR3 is 19 amino acids. V lost 6 bases and J lost 0; bases outside the gene matches: 16. Germline V lookup: CDR1 MNHEY, CDR2 SMNVEV (reference sequence). The CDR3 DNA is TGTGCCAGCAGACCCTCCCGGCAGGGGGTTTACGCAACTAATGAAAAACTGTTTTTT. It translates to CASRPSRQGVYATNEKLFF.

As concerns this clone: A read error may explain this, as a much larger clone is one base away. This chain connects TRBV24-1 to TRBJ2-5; TRBD2 matches at 9 bases. V lost 5 bases, J lost 3 bases, and 3 bases stayed unmatched. CDR3 size: 14 residues. Germline V gives CDR1 KGHDR, CDR2 SFDVKD. In DNA, the CDR3 is TGTGCCACCAGTGCTAGCGGGGTTAAAGAGACCCAGTACTTC. Protein product: CATSASGVKETQYF.

Only a few counts were recorded for this clone. The chain couples TRBV27 to TRBJ1-2; D gene unclear. Germline loops: CDR1 MNHEY, CDR2 SMNVEV (reference sequence). V was trimmed by 2 bases and J by 6 bases, leaving 10 bases between them. The CDR3 has 13 amino acids. CDR3 sequence (DNA): TGTGCCAGCAGTTTAAGTGGGGTTCATGGCTACACCTTC. As protein: CASSLSGVHGYTF.

V usage is TRBV7-9 and J usage is TRBJ2-5, with D possibly being TRBD1 or TRBD2 (5 bases each). The CDR3 totals 14 residues. The V gene lost 1 base and the J gene lost 8 bases, with 14 bases spanning the gap. Germline-derived CDR1 and CDR2 are SEHNR and FQNEAQ (reference sequence). This chain's CDR3 is CASSLVGLGDTQYF. CDR3 sequence (DNA): TGTGCCAGCAGCTTAGTAGGATTGGGGGATACCCAGTACTTC.

The rearrangement links TRBV6-4 to TRBJ2-1, with D maybe TRBD2 (7 bases). The CDR3 runs to 15 residues. The V gene's germline CDR1 is MRHNA and CDR2 SNTAGT. V gave up 1 base and J gave up 8 bases, with 15 bases separating them. The CDR3 protein is CASSDWWGGHYEQFF. The CDR3 region has the DNA TGTGCCAGCAGTGACTGGTGGGGGGGGCACTATGAGCAGTTCTTC.

In the case of this clone: It may be a read error: a sequence one base away is much more abundant. The sample holds other DNA sequences that translate to the same CDR3. V is TRBV20-1 and J is TRBJ2-5, with 7 nucleotides matching TRBD1. V lost 2 bases, J lost 11 bases, and 14 bases stayed unmatched. Germline-derived CDR1 and CDR2 are DFQATT and SNEGSKA (reference sequence). There are 14 residues in the CDR3. CDR3 in DNA: TGCAGTGCTAGACCCGGGACAGACCTAGGGACACAGTACTTC. It is translated as CSARPGTDLGTQYF.

Of note for this clone: A much larger clone lies a single base off, so this may be a read error. The chain recombines TRBV3-1 with TRBJ2-1, with a possible D match to TRBD2 (5 bases). Germline values: CDR1 LGHDT, CDR2 YNNKEL (reference sequence). V was trimmed by 2 bases and J by 9 bases, leaving 11 bases between them. This CDR3 is 13 amino acids long. For the CDR3, the DNA is TGTGCCAGCAGCCAAAGACTATCGGCTGAGCAGTTCTTC. Translated, it gives CASSQRLSAEQFF.

This chain links TRBV6-1 with TRBJ2-5; 12 positions match TRBD1. With V trimmed by 4 bases and J by 4 bases, 7 bases remained unmatched. This CDR3 contains 16 residues. The germline CDR1 and CDR2 sequences are MNHNS and SASEGT. In nucleotides, the CDR3 is TGTGCCAGCAGTGTTGGATCGGGACAGGGGGCAGAGACCCAGTACTTC. The encoded protein is CASSVGSGQGAETQYF.

Many counts were recorded for this clone. The V gene is TRBV11-1, the J gene TRBJ2-2; D unresolved. The CDR3 is 15 residues long. CDR1 and CDR2 (germline): SGHAT, FQDESV (reference sequence). V gave up 1 base and J gave up 6 bases, with 12 bases separating them. Here the CDR3 reads CASSLGSQRAGELFF. CDR3 nucleotides: TGTGCCAGCAGCTTAGGATCGCAAAGAGCCGGGGAGCTGTTTTTT. Complete variable domain (other parts from reference TRBV11-1 and TRBJ2-2): EAEVAQSPRYKITEKSQAVAFWCDPISGHATLYWYRQILGQGPELLVQFQDESVVDDSQLPKDRFSAERLKGVDSTLKIQPAELGDSAMYLCASSLGSQRAGELFFGEGSRLTVL.

This clone was detected ten times or more. The CDR3 protein is CATSRGGEVATNEKLFF. The CDR3, as DNA: TGTGCCACCAGCAGAGGGGGGGAGGTGGCAACTAATGAAAAACTGTTTTTT. The genes are TRBV15 and TRBJ1-4; maybe TRBD1 (5 bases). The CDR3 spans 17 residues. The germline gives CDR1 LNHNV, CDR2 YYDKDF (reference sequence). The V gene lost 1 base and the J gene lost 0 bases, with 12 bases spanning the gap.

In its sample, this clone was seen many times. CDR3 region: CATSGQLDQPQHF. The CDR3 DNA reads TGTGCCACCAGTGGGCAATTAGATCAGCCCCAGCATTTT. The chain links TRBV24-1 to TRBJ1-5; D is unresolved. The CDR3 is 13 residues long. CDR1 and CDR2 (germline): KGHDR, SFDVKD. Deletions cut 5 bases from V and 5 bases from J, with 9 bases between.

The table lists this clone with many counts. V usage is TRBV6-1 and J usage is TRBJ2-5; 7 bases are a match to TRBD2. V shed 6 bases and J 0 bases; nucleotides not matched to a gene: 7. CDR3 length: 15 amino acids. Germline V CDR1 and CDR2: MNHNS, SASEGT. In DNA form, the CDR3 reads TGTGCCAGCAGCCCCAGACGGGGGGACCAAGAGACCCAGTACTTC. Translated: CASSPRRGDQETQYF.

At least ten counts were recorded for this clone. Given a much more abundant clone one base away, this may be a read error. Given the absence of the conserved phenylalanine or tryptophan at the CDR3 end, a read error is likely. The rearrangement uses TRBV19 and TRBJ1-5; D remains unclear. The V and J ends lost 4 bases and 0 bases respectively, with 10 bases between them. From germline, CDR1 is LNHDA and CDR2 SQIVND (reference sequence). This CDR3 is built from 15 residues. CDR3 amino acids: CASSTSGYSNQPQHI. The CDR3 DNA reads as TGTGCCAGTAGTACGAGTGGATATAGCAATCAGCCCCAGCATATT.

Worth noting for this clone: The junction departs from the called germline gene at one end, perhaps through a read error. J is TRBJ2-7 and V is TRBV6-1; 9 nucleotides agree with TRBD1. CDR3 size: 15 residues. In germline, CDR1 is MNHNS, CDR2 SASEGT. The CDR3 is CASTLGTGRRYDQYF. DNA for the CDR3: TGTGCCAGCACCCTCGGGACAGGGAGGCGTTACGACCAGTACTTC.

This clone has at least ten counts. The rearrangement uses TRBV4-1 and TRBJ1-6; D unresolved. The CDR3 loop spans 15 amino acids. CDR1 MGHRA and CDR2 YSYEKL come from the germline V gene. The V and J ends lost 0 bases and 2 bases respectively, with 5 bases between them. For the CDR3, the DNA is TGCGCCAGCAGCCAAGAGGGGACCTATAATTCACCCCTCCACTTT. Its protein product is CASSQEGTYNSPLHF.

This clone was seen only a few times. Other DNA sequences of this sample code for an identical CDR3. Written as DNA, the CDR3 is TGTGCCAGCAGCCCACGGGACAGGCTGAGCACTGAAGCTTTCTTT. It specifies CASSPRDRLSTEAFF. This chain uses TRBV3-1 with TRBJ1-1, with 8 bases that match TRBD1. From germline, CDR1 is LGHDT and CDR2 YNNKEL (reference sequence). Losses at the gene ends were 4 bases for V and 4 bases for J; bases not matched to a gene: 8. The CDR3 extends over 15 amino acids.

In regard to this clone: The junction departs from the called germline gene at one end, perhaps through a read error. V usage is TRBV9 and J usage is TRBJ2-2, with D perhaps matching TRBD1 (6 bases). This CDR3 spans 16 amino acids. Germline CDR1 is SGDLS and CDR2 is YYNGEE. Here the CDR3 reads CASSVAQGTMSGDLFF. The CDR3, as DNA: TGTGCCAGCAGCGTAGCTCAGGGGACAATGTCCGGGGATCTGTTTTTT.

In this sample, this clone turned up many times. The chain is built from TRBV6-5 and TRBJ2-5; D gene unclear. CDR1 and CDR2 from the germline V gene are MNHEY and SVGAGI. Trimming removed 2 bases from V and 4 bases from J, with 14 bases in between. CDR3 size: 15 residues. CDR3 bases: TGTGCCAGCAGTTACGGGTTTATGGGCGGAGAGACCCAGTACTTC. It encodes CASSYGFMGGETQYF.

This clone was observed a handful of times. A junction boundary mismatches the germline segment, possibly from a read error. This chain joins TRBV12-3 or TRBV12-4 and TRBJ2-2; D remains unclear. The CDR3 runs 14 residues. CDR3 in amino acids: CASSFRVNTWELFF. CDR3 coding DNA: TGTGCCAGCAGTTTCCGAGTGAACACCTGGGAGCTGTTTTTT.

Ten or more counts support this clone. This could be a read error, since a much larger clone is one nucleotide away. The same CDR3 also results from other DNA sequences found in this sample. The genes are TRBV7-2 and TRBJ2-7; TRBD1 agrees at 9 bases. Looked up from germline, CDR1 is SGHTA and CDR2 is FQGNSA. CDR3 length: 14 amino acids. The CDR3 loop reads CASSLGGQGYEQYF. The CDR3 DNA sequence: TGTGCAAGCAGCTTGGGGGGACAGGGCTACGAGCAGTACTTC. The full variable domain, with the rest looked up from reference TRBV7-2 and TRBJ2-7, is GAGVSQSPSNKVTEKGKDVELRCDPISGHTALYWYRQSLGQGLEFLIYFQGNSAPDKSGLPSDRFSAERTGGSVSTLTIQRTQQEDSAVYLCASSLGGQGYEQYFGPGTRLTVT.

This clone occurred once. Given a much more abundant clone one base away, this may be a read error. The CDR3 DNA sequence: TGTGCCAGCAGCCCCATCGTGGGTAAACGACACTACGAGCAGTACTTC. It translates to CASSPIVGKRHYEQYF. The chain links TRBV11-2 to TRBJ2-7; D is unclear. Trimming removed 5 bases at V and 3 bases at J, with 20 bases between. The CDR3 sequence is 16 residues long. Per germline, CDR1 SGHAT and CDR2 FQNNGV.

For this clone: A read error is possible here, since a much larger clone lies one base away. Other DNA sequences in this sample translate to the same CDR3. The V gene is TRBV15, the J gene TRBJ1-1, with a possible D match to TRBD1 (5 bases). The V gene's germline CDR1 is LNHNV and CDR2 YYDKDF (reference sequence). The CDR3 length is 13 residues. CDR3 DNA sequence: TGTGCCACCCGGGACCTTGAGAACACTGAGGCTTTCTTT. Its translation: CATRDLENTEAFF. Looking up the rest from reference TRBV15 and TRBJ1-1 gives the full variable domain: DAMVIQNPRYQVTQFGKPVTLSCSQTLNHNVMYWYQQKSSQAPKLLFHYYDKDFNNEADTPDNFQSRRPNTSFCFLDIRSPGLGDTAMYLCATRDLENTEAFFGQGTRLTVV.